These 13 T cell receptor beta chains came from one sample sequenced in a study of T-cell memory formation after mild COVID-19. TCRdb itself ran the 5' RACE reads through MiXCR, one entry per CDR3 protein. Of 250,000 or so distinct CDR3 sequences in the sample, roughly 18% were seen once. Sequences were obtained from PBMCs or a T cell subset sorted from them (not recorded which). The receptors originated from a man between 18 and 35 years old who had mild COVID-19 (a few samples of this study predate the infection). Cell type and time point are not known.

The rearrangement links TRBV7-6 to TRBJ1-5; D is possibly TRBD1 (6 bases). The germline V gene encodes CDR1 SGHVS and CDR2 FNYEAQ. CDR3 size: 15 residues. V was clipped by 1 base and J by 2 bases, with 9 bases between them. CDR3 bases: TGTGCCAGCAGCTTAGTAGCAGGGGGCAATCAGCCCCAGCATTTT. Translation gives CASSLVAGGNQPQHF.

This clonotype turned up a few times. The rearrangement links TRBV2 to TRBJ2-1; D uncertain. The CDR3 is made up of 13 amino acids. CDR1 is SNHLY, CDR2 FYNNEI, per germline. Trimming stripped 8 bases from V and 1 base from J, with 9 bases between. The CDR3 here is CASEGLSYNEQFF. The CDR3 nucleotides read TGTGCCAGCGAAGGGCTATCCTACAATGAGCAGTTCTTC. The whole variable domain, remainder taken from reference TRBV2 and TRBJ2-1, is EPEVTQTPSHQVTQMGQEVILRCVPISNHLYFYWYRQILGQKVEFLVSFYNNEISEKSEIFDDQFSVERPDGSNFTLKIRSTKLEDSAMYFCASEGLSYNEQFFGPGTRLTVL.

The gene calls are TRBV24-1 and TRBJ2-1, with D possibly being TRBD1 or TRBD2 (6 bases each). V was cut by 3 bases and J by 0 bases, with 11 bases left in between. The CDR3 is 16 amino acids. Germline V lookup: CDR1 KGHDR, CDR2 SFDVKD. The CDR3 is CATSDAGHRSYNEQFF. Here the CDR3 DNA reads TGTGCCACCAGTGATGCGGGACACCGCTCCTACAATGAGCAGTTCTTC.

This clonotype was counted between two and nine times. The chain couples TRBV12-3 or TRBV12-4 to TRBJ1-1, with TRBD1 as a possible D gene (6 bases). The CDR3 spans 14 residues. Trimming stripped 6 bases from V and 5 bases from J, with 16 bases between. CDR3 coding DNA: TGTGCCAGCAGCCGAGACAGGCCATCGACTGAAGCTTTCTTT. It specifies CASSRDRPSTEAFF.

CDR3 coding DNA: TGTGCCAGCAGCACCGGGACAGTGAATGAAAAACTGTTTTTT. It specifies CASSTGTVNEKLFF. The V call is TRBV4-2, the J call TRBJ1-4; 7 bases match TRBD1. CDR3 size: 14 residues. After removal of 5 bases from V and 5 bases from J, the junction contained 5 bases not matched to a gene. Looked up from germline, CDR1 is LGHNA and CDR2 is YNFKEQ.

The chain uses TRBV6-2 or TRBV6-3 and TRBJ2-7; no firm D call. CDR3 size: 11 residues. V gave up 7 bases and J gave up 0 bases, with 4 bases separating them. Germline V lookup: CDR1 MNHEY, CDR2 SVGEGT. The DNA of the CDR3 is TGTGCCAGCACGTACTCCTACGAGCAGTACTTC. Protein product: CASTYSYEQYF.

Only a few counts were recorded for this clonotype. The J gene is TRBJ1-1, the V gene TRBV7-2; the D is unclear. This CDR3 has 12 residues. With 1 base removed from V and 6 bases from J, the gap between germline ends came to 6 bases. The germline V gene encodes CDR1 SGHTA and CDR2 FQGNSA. CDR3 protein: CASSLEAAEAFF. DNA for the CDR3: TGTGCCAGCAGCTTAGAAGCCGCTGAAGCTTTCTTT.

The chain joins TRBV30 to TRBJ2-3, with D possibly being TRBD1 or TRBD2 (5 bases each). Germline V gene sequence: CDR1 GTSNPN, CDR2 SVGIG (reference sequence). The ends were cut back, 0 bases at V and 2 bases at J, with 12 bases in the middle. This CDR3 is built from 15 residues. CDR3 in DNA: TGTGCCTGGAGTGTGATCGGGACCTACACAGATACGCAGTATTTT. It specifies CAWSVIGTYTDTQYF.

This clonotype was seen more than once but under ten times. The chain is built from TRBV28 and TRBJ2-7, with 8 bases fitting TRBD1. The CDR3 consists of 15 residues. V dropped 5 bases and J dropped 3; count of bases not matched to a gene: 9. Germline CDR1 MDHEN, CDR2 SYDVKM. CDR3 region: CASSGDRDRIYEQYV. The CDR3, as DNA: TGTGCCAGCAGTGGAGATAGGGACAGGATCTACGAGCAGTACGTC.

The chain couples TRBV3-1 to TRBJ2-7, with TRBD1 identical over 8 bases. CDR1 is LGHDT and CDR2 is YNNKEL in the germline V gene (reference sequence). The CDR3 runs to 14 residues. V lost 4 bases and J lost 0; bases outside the gene matches: 2. The DNA for the CDR3 is TGTGCCAGCAGCCCGGGACAGGACTCCTACGAGCAGTACTTC. This gives the protein CASSPGQDSYEQYF.

The gene calls are TRBV10-3 and TRBJ2-1, with TRBD1 matching 9 bases. The CDR3 has 13 residues. CDR1 and CDR2 from the germline V gene are ENHRY and SYGVKD. J lost 10 bases, V lost 5 bases, and 6 bases had no gene match. CDR3 sequence (DNA): TGTGCCATCAGTATTGGACAGGGGAGCGAGCAGTTCTTC. Amino acids: CAISIGQGSEQFF.

The V gene is TRBV28, the J gene TRBJ1-5; 8 bases fit TRBD1. The CDR3 covers 13 residues. The V segment lost 8 bases and the J segment 7 bases; nucleotides outside the gene matches: 7. The germline V gene has CDR1 MDHEN and CDR2 SYDVKM. This CDR3 reads CASAETGVQPQHF. CDR3 in DNA: TGTGCCAGCGCCGAGACAGGGGTCCAGCCCCAGCATTTT.

The CDR3 loop reads CASSNRAGTGFYEQYF. As DNA, the CDR3 is TGTGCCAGCAGCAATAGGGCCGGGACAGGGTTCTACGAGCAGTACTTC. The chain combines TRBV7-9 with TRBJ2-7; 9 bases map to TRBD1. V was pared by 5 bases and J by 3 bases, with 11 bases of the junction left unmatched. The germline V gene has CDR1 SEHNR and CDR2 FQNEAQ (reference sequence). The CDR3 runs 16 residues.